This TCR beta chain appears in the sequencing data of a study of CD8 T cells in Susac syndrome. CD8+ and CD4+ T cells from blood underwent TCR beta sequencing, which was carried out in a high-throughput format. Those who served as multiple sclerosis controls were treatment-naive patients with stable or active relapsing-remitting disease. The authors negatively isolated CD8+ and CD4+ T cells and FACS-enriched TEMRA cells. V was pared by 0 bases and J by 1 base, with 7 bases between. The CDR3 spans 14 residues. CDR1 and CDR2 (germline): SGHRS, YFSETQ. Reverse transcription of about 0.45 to 1 ug RNA used random hexamers. A multiplex approach, immunoSEQ multiplex PCR, amplified TCR beta CDR3 across 54 Vbeta and 13 Jbeta. TCRdb reprocessed the immunoSEQ multiplex PCR reads via MiXCR and lists one record per CDR3 protein. The profile covers some 130,000 distinct CDR3 sequences, with less than 95% appearing a single time and approximately 0.12% taken by the ten largest.

The TCR originated in a human donor with multiple sclerosis. The material sequenced was CD4+ T cells from PBMCs. This chain connects TRBV5-1 to TRBJ1-1; D remains unclear. CDR3 nucleotide sequence: TGCGCCAGCAGCTTGGTTCCCCCGAACACTGAAGCTTTCTTT. It encodes CASSLVPPNTEAFF.